This entry concerns a single TCR beta chain. This clonotype was seen only a few times. Its antigen is not yet known. Base quality data are lacking; no much larger clone is found one base away. Every donor was a healthy Caucasian. The twin cohort consisted of three pairs of female monozygotic twins, all aged roughly 18 to 30 years. Positive isolation kits from Invitrogen were used to isolate the CD4+ and CD8+ T cell populations. The junction shows trimming of 4 bases on V and 2 bases on J, plus 9 bases between the germline ends. The CDR3 has 13 amino acids, counting the end cysteine and phenylalanine. Only the CDR3 portion is preserved as DNA: 39 bases, with reading frame beginning at the first base. CDR1 and CDR2, per the germline V gene, are SGHTS and YDEGEE. The data belong to a study of identical twins (dated by TCRdb to 2016 to 2017). Describing the broader study: To test whether fetal clonotypes persist, the study used deep sequencing on TCR alpha and beta repertoires from monozygotic twins, unrelated adults of various ages, and cord blood. Replicate twin experiments were performed at different times using different library preparation protocols to rule out contamination.

Receptors were amplified or captured by 5' RACE. Sequencing relied on an Illumina HiSeq 2000. A universal primer binding site was introduced by template switching, and a unique molecular identifier was present in the final cDNA, enabling accurate counting of TCR cDNA molecules. First-strand cDNA for TCR alpha and beta chains was synthesized from specific primers in the conserved constant-segment region. To control for contamination, each cDNA library was double barcoded with a SMART-Mk sample barcode plus Illumina barcodes. Two successive PCR steps introduced TruSeq adapter sequences along with Illumina sample barcodes. The Illumina HiSeq platform was used with custom primers to sequence TCR alpha and beta cDNA libraries. As for the authors' bioinformatics: MiGEC was used to process raw reads and extract unique molecular identifiers, and MiXCR was used to find CDR3 positions. Recombination models were inferred per individual with the repgenHMM and IGoR tools using an EM algorithm. Shared clonotypes were analyzed with the tcR package in R, and sharing was normalized by the product of cloneset sizes. To study raw recombination without the effects of thymic and clonal selection, out-of-frame nonproductive sequences were analyzed. The public reads were quality trimmed at Q25 with fastp and then assembled into clones with MiXCR by TCRdb, keeping productive beta chains. Each entry is one CDR3 protein sequence, shown with its most common DNA and genes. TCRdb, not the original authors, processed these V and J calls. The sample yields under 350,000 distinct CDR3 sequences; roughly 9.8% were counted once. Together, the top ten hold around 7.1% of the sample.

General findings and caveats noted by the study authors: Fewer insertions were carried by abundant cord blood beta clonotypes; a weaker similar trend was observed in young adult naive repertoires, while no such trend was observed in memory repertoires. Compared with coincidental sharing between unrelated individuals, out-of-frame TCR alpha sequences shared between twins had an excess of sequences with low generation probability. Excess twin sharing in beta out-of-frame sequences was weaker because fewer shared sequences lowered the signal-to-noise ratio. In monozygotic twins, recombination models systematically underestimated out-of-frame TCR alpha sharing, but the models matched the sharing seen between unrelated individuals. Conclusions relied on cross-sectional statistical analysis, since the same donors could not be followed over many years. Zero-insertion analyses could be partly confounded by invariant T cells such as MAIT and iNKT, though diverse VJ usage argued against such confounding for most clonotypes.

These data also formed part of another study, on yellow fever vaccine responses in identical twins. As that second study puts it: The T cell response to vaccination in identical twins was reported by the authors to appear partly convergent and partly personalized. Focusing on identical twins, the study followed the T cell clones that responded to the vaccine, and did so with precision.

This sequence was found in a woman between 18 and 29 years old in good health. The chain uses TRBV5-8 and TRBJ2-5; the D gene is perhaps TRBD2, from 6 matching bases. Sequenced sample: CD8+ T cells sorted from blood. In nucleotide form, the sequence is TGTGCCAGCAGCCACGGGACTCAAGAGACCCAGTACTTC. This gives the protein CASSHGTQETQYF.